This TCR beta chain appears in the sequencing data of a study of identical twins. This clonotype was seen a few times. Using its own MiXCR run on the 5' RACE reads, TCRdb lists one record per CDR3 protein. The profile shows approximately 550,000 distinct CDR3 sequences, approximately 20% of them singletons. V was clipped by 0 bases and J by 2 bases; unmatched bases: 9. Germline V gene data show CDR1 as SGHKS and CDR2 as YYEKEE (reference sequence). This CDR3 is built from 18 residues. These same records also appear under a second study, on yellow fever vaccine responses in identical twins.

Sequencing used CD4+ T cells sorted from blood. This TCR came from a woman between 18 and 30 years old in good health. V and J are TRBV5-5 and TRBJ2-3; TRBD2 matches at 10 bases. CDR3: CASSLARLAGANTDTQYF. Here the CDR3 DNA reads TGTGCCAGCAGCTTGGCGCGGCTAGCGGGAGCCAACACAGATACGCAGTATTTT.